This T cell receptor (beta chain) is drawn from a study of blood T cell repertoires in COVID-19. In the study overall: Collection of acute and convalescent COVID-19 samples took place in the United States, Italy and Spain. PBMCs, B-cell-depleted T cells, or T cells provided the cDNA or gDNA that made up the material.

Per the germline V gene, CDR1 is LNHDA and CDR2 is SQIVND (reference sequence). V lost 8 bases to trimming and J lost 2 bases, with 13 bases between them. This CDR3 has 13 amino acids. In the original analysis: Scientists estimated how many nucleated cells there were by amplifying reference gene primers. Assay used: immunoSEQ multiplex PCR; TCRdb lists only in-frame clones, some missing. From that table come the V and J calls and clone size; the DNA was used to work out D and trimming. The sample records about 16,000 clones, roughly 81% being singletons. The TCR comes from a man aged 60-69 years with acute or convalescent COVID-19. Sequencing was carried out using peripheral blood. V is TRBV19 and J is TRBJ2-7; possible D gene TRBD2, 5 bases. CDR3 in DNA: TGTGCCAGTTCGACCGGGAAGGCCTACGAGCAGTACTTC. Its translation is CASSTGKAYEQYF.